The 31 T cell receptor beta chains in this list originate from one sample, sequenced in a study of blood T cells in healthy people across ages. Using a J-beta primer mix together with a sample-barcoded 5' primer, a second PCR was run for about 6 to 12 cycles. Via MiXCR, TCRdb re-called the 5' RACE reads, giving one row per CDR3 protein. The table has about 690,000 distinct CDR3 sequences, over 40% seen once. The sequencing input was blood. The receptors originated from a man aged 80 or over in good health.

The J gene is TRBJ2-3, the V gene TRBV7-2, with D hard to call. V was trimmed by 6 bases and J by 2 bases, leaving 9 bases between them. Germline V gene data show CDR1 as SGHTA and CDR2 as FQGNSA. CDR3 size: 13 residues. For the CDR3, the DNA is TGTGCCAGCAGATCGAGCCCCACAGATACGCAGTATTTT. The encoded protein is CASRSSPTDTQYF.

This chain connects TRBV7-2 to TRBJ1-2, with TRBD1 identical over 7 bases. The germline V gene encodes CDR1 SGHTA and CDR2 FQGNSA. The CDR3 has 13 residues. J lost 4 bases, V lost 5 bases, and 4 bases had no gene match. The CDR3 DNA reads TGTGCCAGCAGCAATGACAGGGTCTATGGCTACACCTTC. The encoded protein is CASSNDRVYGYTF.

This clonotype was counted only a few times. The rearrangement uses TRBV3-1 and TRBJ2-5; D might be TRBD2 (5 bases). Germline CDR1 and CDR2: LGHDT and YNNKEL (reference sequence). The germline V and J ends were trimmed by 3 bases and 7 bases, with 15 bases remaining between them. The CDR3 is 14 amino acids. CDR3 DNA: TGTGCCAGCAGCCAGCTGGACCGAGGAGGGACCCAGTACTTC. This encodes CASSQLDRGGTQYF.

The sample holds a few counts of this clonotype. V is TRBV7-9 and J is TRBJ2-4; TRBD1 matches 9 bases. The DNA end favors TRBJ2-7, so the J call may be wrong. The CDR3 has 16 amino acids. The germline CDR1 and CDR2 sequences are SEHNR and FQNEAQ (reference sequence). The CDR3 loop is CASSPRPGTGYIEQYF. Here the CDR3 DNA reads TGTGCCAGCAGCCCCCGCCCCGGGACAGGGTACATCGAGCAGTACTTC.

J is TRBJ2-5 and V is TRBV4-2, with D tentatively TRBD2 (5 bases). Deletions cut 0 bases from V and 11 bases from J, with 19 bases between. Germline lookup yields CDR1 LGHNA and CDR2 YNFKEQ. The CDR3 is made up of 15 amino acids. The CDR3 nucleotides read TGTGCCAGCAGCCAAGATTCGGATAGCGACTATGAGCAGTACTTC. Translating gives CASSQDSDSDYEQYF.

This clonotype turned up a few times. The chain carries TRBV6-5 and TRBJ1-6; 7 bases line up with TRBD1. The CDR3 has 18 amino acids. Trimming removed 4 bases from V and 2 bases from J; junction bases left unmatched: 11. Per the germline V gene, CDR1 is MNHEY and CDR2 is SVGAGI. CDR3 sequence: CASSLGQIGGAYNSPLHF. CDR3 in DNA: TGTGCCAGCAGTTTAGGTCAAATAGGGGGCGCCTATAATTCACCCCTCCACTTT.

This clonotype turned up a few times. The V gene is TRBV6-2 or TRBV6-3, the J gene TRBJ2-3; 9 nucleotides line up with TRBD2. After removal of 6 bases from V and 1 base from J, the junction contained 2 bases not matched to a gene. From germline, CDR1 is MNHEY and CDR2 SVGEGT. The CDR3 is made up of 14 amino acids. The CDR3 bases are TGTGCCAGCAGGCCTAGCGGGGGCACAGATACGCAGTATTTT. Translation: CASRPSGGTDTQYF.

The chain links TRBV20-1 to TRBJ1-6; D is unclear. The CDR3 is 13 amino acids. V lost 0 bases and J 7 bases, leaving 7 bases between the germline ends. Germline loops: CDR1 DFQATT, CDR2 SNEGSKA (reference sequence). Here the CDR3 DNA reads TGCAGTGCTAGAGATGGGAGGAATTCACCCCTCCACTTT. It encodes CSARDGRNSPLHF.

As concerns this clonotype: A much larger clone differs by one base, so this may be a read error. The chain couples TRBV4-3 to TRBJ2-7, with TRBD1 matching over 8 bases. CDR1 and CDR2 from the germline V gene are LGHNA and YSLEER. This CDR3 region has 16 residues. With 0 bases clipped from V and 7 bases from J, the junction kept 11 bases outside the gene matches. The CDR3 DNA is TGCGCCAGCAGCCAAGAAGTGACAGGGGCCGGGAAGGAGCAGTACTTC. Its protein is CASSQEVTGAGKEQYF.

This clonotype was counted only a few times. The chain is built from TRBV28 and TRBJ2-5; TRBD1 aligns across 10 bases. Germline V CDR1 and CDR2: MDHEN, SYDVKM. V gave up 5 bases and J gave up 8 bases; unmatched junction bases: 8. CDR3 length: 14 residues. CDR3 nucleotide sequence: TGTGCCAGCAGTCGACAGGGGGCATGGGACACCCAGTACTTC. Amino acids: CASSRQGAWDTQYF.

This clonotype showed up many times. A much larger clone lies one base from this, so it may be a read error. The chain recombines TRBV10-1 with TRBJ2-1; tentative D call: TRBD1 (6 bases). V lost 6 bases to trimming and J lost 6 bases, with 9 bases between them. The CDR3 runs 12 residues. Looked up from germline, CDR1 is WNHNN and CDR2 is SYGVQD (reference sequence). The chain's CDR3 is CASRDSTNEQFF. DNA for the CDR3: TGCGCCAGCAGGGACAGCACCAATGAGCAGTTCTTC.

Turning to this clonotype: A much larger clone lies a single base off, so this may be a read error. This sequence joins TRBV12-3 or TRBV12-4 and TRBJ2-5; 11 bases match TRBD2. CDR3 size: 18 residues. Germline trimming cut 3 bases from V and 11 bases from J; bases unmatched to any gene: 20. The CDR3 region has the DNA TGTGCCAGCAGTTTTAACCTAGCGGGGGGCCAGATGGGGAATGAGCAGTACTTC. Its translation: CASSFNLAGGQMGNEQYF.

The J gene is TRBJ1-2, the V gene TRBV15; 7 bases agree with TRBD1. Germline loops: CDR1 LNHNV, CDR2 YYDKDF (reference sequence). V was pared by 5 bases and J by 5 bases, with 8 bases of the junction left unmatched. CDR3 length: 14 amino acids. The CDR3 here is CATSDGDRGYGYTF. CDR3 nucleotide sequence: TGTGCCACCAGCGACGGGGACAGAGGGTATGGCTACACCTTC.

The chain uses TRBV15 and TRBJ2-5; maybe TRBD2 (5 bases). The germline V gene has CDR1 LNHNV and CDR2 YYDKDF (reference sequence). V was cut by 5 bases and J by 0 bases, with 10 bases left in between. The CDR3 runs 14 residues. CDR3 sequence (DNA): TGTGCCACCAGCCCCCCGGGGTACCAAGAGACCCAGTACTTC. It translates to CATSPPGYQETQYF.

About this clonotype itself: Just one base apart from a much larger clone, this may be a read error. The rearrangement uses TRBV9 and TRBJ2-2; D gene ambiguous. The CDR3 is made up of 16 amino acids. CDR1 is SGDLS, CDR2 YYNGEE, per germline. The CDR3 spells CTSSVVAGLATGELFF. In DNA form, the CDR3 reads TGTACCAGCAGCGTAGTGGCAGGATTAGCCACCGGGGAGCTGTTTTTT.

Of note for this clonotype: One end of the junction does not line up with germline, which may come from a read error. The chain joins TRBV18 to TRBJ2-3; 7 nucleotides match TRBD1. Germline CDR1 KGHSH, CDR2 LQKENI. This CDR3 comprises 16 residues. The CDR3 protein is CAGSPLQTGSTDTQYF. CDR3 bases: TGTGCCGGCTCACCCCTACAGACAGGGAGTACAGATACGCAGTATTTT.

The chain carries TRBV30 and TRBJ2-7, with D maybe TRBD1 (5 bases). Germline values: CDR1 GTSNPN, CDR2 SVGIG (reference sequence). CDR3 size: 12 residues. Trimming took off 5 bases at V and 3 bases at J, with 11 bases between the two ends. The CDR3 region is CAWVDSYYEQYF. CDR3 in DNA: TGTGCCTGGGTCGACAGTTACTACGAGCAGTACTTC.

DNA of the CDR3: TGTGCCACCAGTGACAACGGACTGCCCGGGTATGAGACCCAGTACTTC. It codes for CATSDNGLPGYETQYF. The chain uses TRBV24-1 and TRBJ2-5; possibly TRBD2 for D (5 bases). The CDR3 has 16 amino acids. The germline V and J ends were trimmed by 4 bases and 5 bases, with 19 bases remaining between them. CDR1 KGHDR and CDR2 SFDVKD come from the germline V gene.

CDR3 coding DNA: TGTGCCAGCTCACCAAGAGGGTACGATGAGCAGTTCTTC. Its translation is CASSPRGYDEQFF. The chain couples TRBV18 to TRBJ2-1, with D tentatively TRBD2 (5 bases). The ends were cut back, 2 bases at V and 8 bases at J, with 10 bases in the middle. Looked up from germline, CDR1 is KGHSH and CDR2 is LQKENI. The CDR3 runs to 13 residues.

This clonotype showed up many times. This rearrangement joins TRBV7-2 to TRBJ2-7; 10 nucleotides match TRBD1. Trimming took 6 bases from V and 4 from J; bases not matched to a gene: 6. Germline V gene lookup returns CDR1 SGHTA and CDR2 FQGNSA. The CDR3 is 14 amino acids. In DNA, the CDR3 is TGTGCCAGCAGTTACGACAGGGGGCGGTACGAGCAGTACTTC. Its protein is CASSYDRGRYEQYF. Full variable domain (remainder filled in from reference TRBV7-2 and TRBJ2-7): GAGVSQSPSNKVTEKGKDVELRCDPISGHTALYWYRQSLGQGLEFLIYFQGNSAPDKSGLPSDRFSAERTGGSVSTLTIQRTQQEDSAVYLCASSYDRGRYEQYFGPGTRLTVT.

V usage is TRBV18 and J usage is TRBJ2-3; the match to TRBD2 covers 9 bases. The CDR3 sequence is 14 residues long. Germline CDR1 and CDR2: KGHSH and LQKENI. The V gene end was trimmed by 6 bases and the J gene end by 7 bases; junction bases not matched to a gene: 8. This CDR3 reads CASSPGLAKNTQYF. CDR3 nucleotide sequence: TGTGCCAGCTCCCCGGGACTAGCCAAAAATACGCAGTATTTT.

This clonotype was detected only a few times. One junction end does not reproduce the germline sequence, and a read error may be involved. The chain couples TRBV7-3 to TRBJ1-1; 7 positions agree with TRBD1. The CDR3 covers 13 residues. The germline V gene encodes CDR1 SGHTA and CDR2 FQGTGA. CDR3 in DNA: TGTGCCAGCAGCATAGACAGGGACACGGAAGCTTTCTTT. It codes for CASSIDRDTEAFF.

Here the CDR3 DNA reads TGTGCCAGCAGCCGATCTGGTGGGGGATTGGCGAGCTCCTACGAGCAGTACTTC. It translates to CASSRSGGGLASSYEQYF. The V and J genes are TRBV7-6 and TRBJ2-7; D tentatively fits TRBD1 or TRBD2 (5 bases each). Germline values: CDR1 SGHVS, CDR2 FNYEAQ. V was trimmed by 5 bases and J by 0 bases, leaving 23 bases between them. This CDR3 is built from 18 residues.

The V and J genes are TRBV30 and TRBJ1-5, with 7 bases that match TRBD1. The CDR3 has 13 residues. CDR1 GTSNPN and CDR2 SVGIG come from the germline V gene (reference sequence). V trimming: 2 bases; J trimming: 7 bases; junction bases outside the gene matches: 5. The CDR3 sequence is CAWSTQGYQPQHF. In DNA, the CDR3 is TGTGCCTGGAGTACACAGGGGTACCAGCCCCAGCATTTT. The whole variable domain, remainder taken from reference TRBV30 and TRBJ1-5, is SQTIHQWPATLVQPVGSPLSLECTVEGTSNPNLYWYRQAAGRGLQLLFYSVGIGQISSEVPQNLSASRPQDRQFILSSKKLLLSDSGFYLCAWSTQGYQPQHFGDGTRLSIL.

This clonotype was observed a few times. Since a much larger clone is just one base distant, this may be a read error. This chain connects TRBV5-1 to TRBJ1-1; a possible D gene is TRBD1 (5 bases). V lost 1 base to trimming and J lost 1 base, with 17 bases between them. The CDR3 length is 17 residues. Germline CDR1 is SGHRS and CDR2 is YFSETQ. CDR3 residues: CASSLFSAGGQNTEAFF. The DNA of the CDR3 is TGCGCCAGCAGCTTGTTTAGTGCGGGAGGACAGAACACTGAAGCTTTCTTT.

The CDR3 DNA is TGTGCCAGCAGTGAGGCTAGGAGTTCCTATGGCTACACCTTC. This sequence encodes CASSEARSSYGYTF. The chain couples TRBV6-5 to TRBJ1-2; no reliable D call. Deletions cut 5 bases from V and 4 bases from J, with 14 bases between. Germline values: CDR1 MNHEY, CDR2 SVGAGI. The CDR3 is 14 residues long.

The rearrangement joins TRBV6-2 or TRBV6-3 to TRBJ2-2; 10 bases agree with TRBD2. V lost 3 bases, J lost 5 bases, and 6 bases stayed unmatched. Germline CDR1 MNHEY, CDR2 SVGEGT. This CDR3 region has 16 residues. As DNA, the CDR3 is TGTGCCAGCAGTTATAGGCCTAGCGGGAGTACCGGGGAGCTGTTTTTT. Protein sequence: CASSYRPSGSTGELFF.

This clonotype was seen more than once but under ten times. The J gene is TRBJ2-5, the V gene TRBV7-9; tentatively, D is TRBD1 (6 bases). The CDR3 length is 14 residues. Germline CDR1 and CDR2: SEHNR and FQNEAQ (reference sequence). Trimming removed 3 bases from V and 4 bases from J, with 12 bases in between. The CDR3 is CASSFWGRGETQYF. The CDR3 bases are TGTGCCAGCAGCTTTTGGGGGCGCGGAGAGACCCAGTACTTC.

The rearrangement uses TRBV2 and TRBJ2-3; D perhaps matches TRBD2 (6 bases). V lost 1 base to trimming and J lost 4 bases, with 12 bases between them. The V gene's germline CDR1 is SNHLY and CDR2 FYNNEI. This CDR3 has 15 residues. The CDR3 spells CASSEEEGFADTQYF. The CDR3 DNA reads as TGTGCCAGCAGTGAAGAGGAGGGTTTTGCAGATACGCAGTATTTT.

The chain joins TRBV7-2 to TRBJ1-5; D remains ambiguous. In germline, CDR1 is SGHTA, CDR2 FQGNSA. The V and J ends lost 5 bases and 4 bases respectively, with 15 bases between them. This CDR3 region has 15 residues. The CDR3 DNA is TGTGCCAGCAGCCCTACAGCCGACGGGAATCAGCCCCAGCATTTT. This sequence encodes CASSPTADGNQPQHF.

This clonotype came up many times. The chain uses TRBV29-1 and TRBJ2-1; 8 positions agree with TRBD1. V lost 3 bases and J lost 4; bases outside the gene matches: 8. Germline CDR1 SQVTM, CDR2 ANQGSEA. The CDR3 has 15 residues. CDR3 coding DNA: TGCAGCGTTGACCGGGGGACAGGCGCATACAATGAGCAGTTCTTC. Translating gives CSVDRGTGAYNEQFF.